This entry lists 31 T cell receptor beta chains sequenced from one sample in a study of blood T cell repertoires in COVID-19. Sequencing was performed with immunoSEQ multiplex PCR; in TCRdb, only in-frame clones are kept and a portion is missing. The sample holds about 190,000 clones; around 80% are singletons and the top ten take around 21%. Sample: peripheral blood. The receptor set was obtained from a human donor in a cohort sampled during active COVID-19.

This rearrangement joins TRBV14 to TRBJ2-3; 9 bases are a match to TRBD2. The germline CDR1 and CDR2 sequences are SGHDN and FVKESK. This CDR3 has 18 residues. Trimming cost V 1 base and J 3 bases; bases outside gene matches: 11. Written as DNA, the CDR3 is TGTGCCAGCAGCCAAGGGGCGGGTCAGCGGGGGGTTACAGATACGCAGTATTTT. This translates into CASSQGAGQRGVTDTQYF.

This clone was seen once. The chain is built from TRBV6-4 and TRBJ1-5, with no clear D. V lost 3 bases to trimming and J lost 6 bases, with 9 bases between them. Germline V gene sequence: CDR1 MRHNA, CDR2 SNTAGT. The CDR3 runs 13 residues. The CDR3 DNA reads TGTGCCAGCAGTGAGGAGAGTGGTCAGCCCCAGCATTTT. This translates into CASSEESGQPQHF.

V is TRBV5-5 and J is TRBJ2-6; 10 nucleotides match TRBD1. The V segment lost 0 bases and the J segment 4 bases; nucleotides outside the gene matches: 13. Per the germline V gene, CDR1 is SGHKS and CDR2 is YYEKEE (reference sequence). CDR3 size: 20 residues. CDR3 DNA sequence: TGTGCCAGCAGCTTGGCACCCGGCGGGACAGGGGTGAGCGGGGCCAACGTCCTGACTTTC. Its protein is CASSLAPGGTGVSGANVLTF.

The J gene is TRBJ1-4, the V gene TRBV2, with 7 bases aligning to TRBD1. CDR1 and CDR2 from the germline V gene are SNHLY and FYNNEI. V shed 4 bases and J 0 bases; nucleotides not matched to a gene: 8. The CDR3 is 17 amino acids. CDR3 amino acids: CASSAFGQAATNEKLFF. The CDR3 nucleotides are TGTGCCAGCAGTGCCTTTGGACAGGCCGCAACTAATGAAAAACTGTTTTTT.

The chain carries TRBV11-2 and TRBJ2-5; D is ambiguous. Trimming took off 2 bases at V and 4 bases at J, with 17 bases between the two ends. Germline-derived CDR1 and CDR2 are SGHAT and FQNNGV. The CDR3 spans 16 residues. DNA for the CDR3: TGTGCCAGCAGCTTAAGTTCGGTGCACGTCGGAGAGACCCAGTACTTC. This codes for CASSLSSVHVGETQYF.

The chain recombines TRBV19 with TRBJ1-2; tentative D call: TRBD1 (6 bases). V was pared by 3 bases and J by 7 bases, with 18 bases between. In germline, CDR1 is LNHDA, CDR2 SQIVND (reference sequence). The CDR3 spans 15 residues. In nucleotides, the CDR3 is TGTGCCAGTAGTATCGGGGACACCTCATATGTTGGCTACACCTTC. This codes for CASSIGDTSYVGYTF.

The chain carries TRBV2 and TRBJ2-1; D may be TRBD2 (6 bases). The CDR3 extends over 16 amino acids. In germline, CDR1 is SNHLY, CDR2 FYNNEI. The germline V and J ends were trimmed by 2 bases and 6 bases, with 17 bases remaining between them. CDR3 sequence (DNA): TGTGCCAGCAGTGAATCGCGGGACCACCCTGTCAATGAGCAGTTCTTC. Translation gives CASSESRDHPVNEQFF.

The genes are TRBV7-2 and TRBJ1-2; D might be TRBD1 (5 bases). Trimming left V 3 bases short and J 4 bases short, with 12 bases between. Germline-derived CDR1 and CDR2 are SGHTA and FQGNSA. The CDR3 has 14 amino acids. The CDR3 loop reads CASSFSQGPYGYTF. DNA for the CDR3: TGTGCCAGCAGCTTTTCCCAGGGCCCCTATGGCTACACCTTC.

This clone is termed medium-sized. The V call is TRBV7-2, the J call TRBJ1-3; 10 bases are shared with TRBD1. V lost 3 bases to trimming and J lost 0 bases; unmatched junction nucleotides: 2. This CDR3 has 16 amino acids. Germline V gene data show CDR1 as SGHTA and CDR2 as FQGNSA. CDR3 sequence reads: CASSLTGGNSGNTIYF. CDR3 nucleotides: TGTGCCAGCAGCTTGACAGGGGGCAACTCTGGAAACACCATATATTTT.

This clone showed up just once. The genes are TRBV3-1 (or the pseudogene TRBV3-2) and TRBJ2-1; unclear D gene. Germline loops: CDR1 LGHDT, CDR2 YNNKEL (reference sequence). V shed 0 bases and J shed 0 bases, with 9 bases lying between them. The CDR3 loop spans 16 amino acids. The CDR3 protein is CASSQDLASSYNEQFF. CDR3 bases: TGTGCCAGCAGCCAAGATCTCGCTAGCTCCTACAATGAGCAGTTCTTC.

The genes are TRBV2 and TRBJ2-4; 8 bases fit TRBD1. The CDR3 consists of 16 residues. Germline CDR1 and CDR2: SNHLY and FYNNEI. V trimming: 8 bases; J trimming: 1 base; junction bases outside the gene matches: 10. CDR3 sequence reads: CASYPGTGVAKNIQYF. For the CDR3, the DNA is TGTGCCAGCTATCCCGGGACAGGTGTGGCCAAAAACATTCAGTACTTC.

This clone has a handful of counts. The V call is TRBV2, the J call TRBJ1-5; the match to TRBD1 covers 9 bases. The germline V gene encodes CDR1 SNHLY and CDR2 FYNNEI. The CDR3 sequence is 13 residues long. V was pared by 7 bases and J by 7 bases, with 5 bases of the junction left unmatched. The CDR3 region has the DNA TGTGCCAGCACTAGGGACAGGGAACAGCCCCAGCATTTT. Protein: CASTRDREQPQHF.

The rearrangement joins TRBV9 to TRBJ1-1, with D possibly matching TRBD1 (6 bases). Germline V gives CDR1 SGDLS, CDR2 YYNGEE. This CDR3 spans 14 amino acids. Trimming took 4 bases from V and 4 from J, leaving 14 bases between them. CDR3 region: CASSFGGGGTEAFF. The DNA of the CDR3 is TGTGCCAGCAGCTTCGGAGGGGGGGGCACTGAAGCTTTCTTT.

The chain combines TRBV4-2 with TRBJ2-2; TRBD1 matches at 11 bases. V dropped 1 base and J dropped 4; count of bases not matched to a gene: 5. Germline CDR1 is LGHNA and CDR2 is YNFKEQ. CDR3 length: 17 residues. The CDR3 bases are TGTGCCAGCAGCCAAGGCTTTGGGACAGGGGGCACCGGGGAGCTGTTTTTT. Its protein product is CASSQGFGTGGTGELFF.

This chain links TRBV21-1 with TRBJ2-7; the table gives TRBD2 as D, unverified against the DNA. TRBV21-1 is designated a pseudogene. The CDR3 totals 19 residues. CDR3 DNA: TGTGCCAGCAGCTATGCCCCGATTCCTAGCGGGGGAGACTCGGGTGAGCAGTACGTC. This translates into CASSYAPIPSGGDSGEQYV.

The V and J genes are TRBV7-9 and TRBJ2-5, with 7 bases matching TRBD2. The germline CDR1 and CDR2 sequences are SEHNR and FQNEAQ (reference sequence). Trimming at V came to 5 bases and at J to 3 bases, leaving 6 bases not matched to a gene. There are 14 residues in the CDR3. CDR3 nucleotides: TGTGCCAGCAGCCTTAATGGGGGGGAAGAGACCCAGTACTTC. This encodes CASSLNGGEETQYF.

This clone was counted once. At one of its ends the junction is not consistent with the germline gene, which may arise from a read error. The chain links TRBV4-1 to TRBJ1-3, with D perhaps TRBD1 (6 bases). The germline CDR1 and CDR2 sequences are MGHRA and YSYEKL. The CDR3 totals 15 residues. The CDR3 is CASSKEGGVRGTIYF. For the CDR3, the DNA is TGCGCCAGCAGCAAAGAAGGGGGAGTCCGCGGCACCATATATTTT.

The genes are TRBV3-1 (or the pseudogene TRBV3-2) and TRBJ1-1; the D is unclear. V lost 4 bases and J lost 6, with 15 bases in between. From germline, CDR1 is LGHDT and CDR2 YNNKEL (reference sequence). This CDR3 contains 14 residues. This CDR3 is CASSPGASRSEAFF. CDR3 bases: TGTGCCAGCAGCCCTGGAGCCTCGAGATCTGAAGCTTTCTTT.

In DNA, the CDR3 is TGTGCCAGCAGTTTTCGACAGGGGGGGATTGAACCCCTCCACTTT. Translated, it gives CASSFRQGGIEPLHF. The chain couples TRBV28 to TRBJ1-6; the match to TRBD1 covers 9 bases. CDR3 length equals 15 residues. Germline assignment: CDR1 MDHEN and CDR2 SYDVKM. V lost 3 bases and J lost 12; bases outside the gene matches: 9.

The chain couples TRBV7-9 to TRBJ2-1; 10 bases fit TRBD2. J gave up 9 bases and V 9 bases, and 5 bases lay outside the gene matches. The CDR3 consists of 12 residues. In germline, CDR1 is SEHNR, CDR2 FQNEAQ (reference sequence). CDR3 DNA: TGTGCCAGTCTAGCGGGAGCGGGTGAGCAGTTCTTC. This translates into CASLAGAGEQFF.

The chain links TRBV27 to TRBJ2-1; 14 bases are shared with TRBD2. This CDR3 is built from 15 residues. CDR1 MNHEY and CDR2 SMNVEV come from the germline V gene (reference sequence). V was clipped by 7 bases and J by 7 bases; unmatched bases: 6. The CDR3 DNA follows: TGTGCCAGCACCCGGACTAGCGGGAGGACGAATGAGCAGTTCTTC. Encoded protein: CASTRTSGRTNEQFF.

This chain links TRBV7-2 with TRBJ2-7; 7 nucleotides line up with TRBD2. Trimming at V came to 2 bases and at J to 2 bases, leaving 6 bases not matched to a gene. Germline CDR1 reads SGHTA; CDR2 reads FQGNSA. The CDR3 is made up of 15 amino acids. CDR3 nucleotide sequence: TGTGCCAGCAGCTTATCCCCGGGAGGAACCTACGAGCAGTACTTC. Translated, it gives CASSLSPGGTYEQYF.

The rearrangement links TRBV24-1 to TRBJ2-3; 8 bases line up with TRBD1. The germline gives CDR1 KGHDR, CDR2 SFDVKD. Trimming removed 2 bases from V and 2 bases from J; junction bases left unmatched: 8. The CDR3 contains 17 residues. CDR3 bases: TGTGCCACCAGTGATTCTTCTTGGACAGGGTCCACAGATACGCAGTATTTT. Its protein is CATSDSSWTGSTDTQYF.

V gene TRBV29-1 combines with J gene TRBJ2-3, with 10 bases that match TRBD1. The germline CDR1 and CDR2 sequences are SQVTM and ANQGSEA. The CDR3 is 17 amino acids. V gave up 0 bases and J gave up 5 bases; unmatched junction bases: 11. In DNA form, the CDR3 reads TGCAGCGTTGAAGAAGCAGTCGGGACAGGGGCTAGAGATACGCAGTATTTT. Protein product: CSVEEAVGTGARDTQYF.

CDR3 amino acids: CASSAGQGEASYNEQFF. The DNA for the CDR3 is TGTGCCAGCAGTGCGGGACAGGGGGAAGCCTCCTACAATGAGCAGTTCTTC. This chain joins TRBV6-1 and TRBJ2-1; 11 bases match TRBD1. With V trimmed by 4 bases and J by 0 bases, 5 bases remained unmatched. The CDR3 has 17 amino acids. Looked up from germline, CDR1 is MNHNS and CDR2 is SASEGT.

V is TRBV7-6 and J is TRBJ2-5, with D tentatively TRBD1 (6 bases). The CDR3 sequence is 16 residues long. Germline V CDR1 and CDR2: SGHVS, FNYEAQ. Trimming removed 5 bases at V and 5 bases at J, with 21 bases between. CDR3: CASSEGGLWAGETQYF. CDR3 in DNA: TGTGCCAGCAGCGAAGGGGGATTATGGGCCGGGGAGACCCAGTACTTC.

This clone was counted a single time. The chain combines TRBV6-5 with TRBJ2-1; tentative D call: TRBD1 (6 bases). Germline CDR1 reads MNHEY; CDR2 reads SVGAGI. The V end lost 0 bases, the J end lost 2 bases, and 11 bases lay between the germline ends. This CDR3 comprises 16 residues. CDR3: CASSYSNRDPYNEQFF. In nucleotides, the CDR3 is TGTGCCAGCAGTTACTCGAACAGGGACCCCTACAATGAGCAGTTCTTC.

The rearrangement joins TRBV9 to TRBJ1-4; D is unclear. The CDR3 is 13 amino acids. The germline CDR1 and CDR2 sequences are SGDLS and YYNGEE. Trimming stripped 3 bases from V and 7 bases from J, with 10 bases between. CDR3 DNA sequence: TGTGCCAGCAGCGCGTACCCCAGTGAAAAACTGTTTTTT. Protein product: CASSAYPSEKLFF.

J is TRBJ1-2 and V is TRBV6-1; D gene unclear. This CDR3 comprises 12 residues. Trimming pared 3 bases from V and 3 bases from J, leaving 5 bases between. Germline V lookup: CDR1 MNHNS, CDR2 SASEGT. CDR3 DNA: TGTGCCAGCAGTGAGAGTTACTATGGCTACACCTTC. It translates to CASSESYYGYTF.

The V call is TRBV30, the J call TRBJ1-3; D gene ambiguous. CDR1 GTSNPN and CDR2 SVGIG come from the germline V gene (reference sequence). V lost 4 bases and J lost 1, with 14 bases in between. The CDR3 consists of 15 residues. CDR3 sequence: CAWNVGRLSGNTIYF. CDR3 nucleotide sequence: TGTGCCTGGAATGTTGGTAGATTGTCTGGAAACACCATATATTTT.

This clone has only a few counts. The rearrangement joins TRBV5-6 to TRBJ1-5, with D perhaps matching TRBD1 (6 bases). The germline gives CDR1 SGHDT, CDR2 YYEEEE. The CDR3 is made up of 18 amino acids. V lost 2 bases, J lost 0 bases, and 18 bases lay in between. Written as DNA, the CDR3 is TGTGCCAGCAGCTTTAGGGGGGGCCTGAAGTATAGCAATCAGCCCCAGCATTTT. Encoded protein: CASSFRGGLKYSNQPQHF.